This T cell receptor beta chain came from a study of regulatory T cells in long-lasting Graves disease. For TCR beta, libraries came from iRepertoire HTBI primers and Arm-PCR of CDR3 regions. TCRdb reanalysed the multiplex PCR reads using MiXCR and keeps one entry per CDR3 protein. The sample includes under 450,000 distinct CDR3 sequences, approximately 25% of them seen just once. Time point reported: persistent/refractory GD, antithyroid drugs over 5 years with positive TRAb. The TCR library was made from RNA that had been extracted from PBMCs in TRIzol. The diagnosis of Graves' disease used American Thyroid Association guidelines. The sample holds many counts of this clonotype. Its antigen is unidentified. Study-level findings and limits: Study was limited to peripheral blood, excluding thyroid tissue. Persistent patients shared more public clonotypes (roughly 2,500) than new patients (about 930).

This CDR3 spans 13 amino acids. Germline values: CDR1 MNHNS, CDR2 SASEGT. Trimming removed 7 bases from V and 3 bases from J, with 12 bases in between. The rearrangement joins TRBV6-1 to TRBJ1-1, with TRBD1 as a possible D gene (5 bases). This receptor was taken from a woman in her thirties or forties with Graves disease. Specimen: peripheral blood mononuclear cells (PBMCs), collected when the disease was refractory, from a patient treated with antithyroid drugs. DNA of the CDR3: TGTGCCAGCAAGGTCCAGGGTGACACTGAAGCTTTCTTT. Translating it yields CASKVQGDTEAFF.